Each of the 21 T cell receptor beta chains below was sequenced from the same sample in a study of radiotherapy plus CTLA-4 blockade in lung cancer. Clones were sequenced by immunoSEQ multiplex PCR, and TCRdb holds only the in-frame ones, with some missing. The sample lists 90,000 to 130,000 clones; about four fifths were seen once. This specimen was peripheral blood, taken from a patient treated with radiotherapy plus ipilimumab. The receptors stem from a human donor with non-small cell lung cancer that progressed on radiotherapy plus ipilimumab. Some clones in this sample may be carry-over from other donors' samples.

V usage is TRBV4-2 and J usage is TRBJ2-3, with 7 positions matching TRBD2. The CDR3 is 15 amino acids. The germline gives CDR1 LGHNA, CDR2 YNFKEQ. Trimming at V came to 4 bases and at J to 2 bases, leaving 6 bases not matched to a gene. CDR3 in amino acids: CASSRGRGDTDTQYF. The CDR3, as DNA: TGTGCCAGCAGCCGGGGACGGGGGGACACAGATACGCAGTATTTT.

The CDR3 sequence: CASSFAGSGDIQYF. The CDR3 DNA sequence: TGTGCCAGCAGCTTCGCAGGGTCTGGGGACATTCAGTACTTC. The chain is built from TRBV11-2 and TRBJ2-4; TRBD1 might be the D (5 bases). Trimming cost V 3 bases and J 8 bases, with 14 bases left between them. CDR3 length: 14 amino acids. CDR1 is SGHAT and CDR2 is FQNNGV in the germline V gene.

This chain links TRBV19 with TRBJ1-4, with 8 positions matching TRBD1. The ends lost 2 bases at V and 2 bases at J; junction bases unmatched: 1. The CDR3 runs 15 residues. Germline-derived CDR1 and CDR2 are LNHDA and SQIVND (reference sequence). The CDR3 here is CASSIYRGTNEKLFF. CDR3 coding DNA: TGTGCCAGTAGTATATACAGGGGGACTAATGAAAAACTGTTTTTT.

This chain uses TRBV4-1 with TRBJ2-4; the D call may be TRBD1 or TRBD2 (5 bases each). The germline V and J ends were trimmed by 0 bases and 8 bases, with 8 bases remaining between them. The length of the CDR3 is 13 residues. Per the germline V gene, CDR1 is MGHRA and CDR2 is YSYEKL. DNA for the CDR3: TGCGCCAGCAGCCAAGATCAGGGACACATTCAGTACTTC. It is translated as CASSQDQGHIQYF.

The V and J genes are TRBV18 and TRBJ1-3; D gene uncertain. CDR1 and CDR2 (germline): KGHSH, LQKENI. CDR3 length: 14 residues. Trimming stripped 4 bases from V and 4 bases from J, with 11 bases between. The CDR3 region is CASSRPGVGNTIYF. The CDR3 DNA is TGTGCCAGCTCACGGCCCGGGGTCGGAAACACCATATATTTT.

This clone has more than one count but fewer than ten. The chain recombines TRBV9 with TRBJ2-1; a possible D gene is TRBD1 (6 bases). Trimming stripped 3 bases from V and 0 bases from J, with 16 bases between. CDR3 length: 17 residues. Germline V gives CDR1 SGDLS, CDR2 YYNGEE. CDR3 in amino acids: CASSARTELSSYNEQFF. The CDR3, as DNA: TGTGCCAGCAGCGCCCGGACAGAACTCAGCTCCTACAATGAGCAGTTCTTC. The complete variable domain, with remaining parts taken from reference TRBV9 and TRBJ2-1, reads DSGVTQTPKHLITATGQRVTLRCSPRSGDLSVYWYQQSLDQGLQFLIQYYNGEERAKGNILERFSAQQFPDLHSELNLSSLELGDSALYFCASSARTELSSYNEQFFGPGTRLTVL.

This chain uses TRBV19 with TRBJ2-3; D might be TRBD1 (5 bases). The germline V gene has CDR1 LNHDA and CDR2 SQIVND (reference sequence). Trimming took off 5 bases at V and 1 base at J, with 10 bases between the two ends. CDR3 length: 14 residues. The DNA of the CDR3 is TGTGCCAGTAGTTCCGAGACAGGCACAGATACGCAGTATTTT. Translated: CASSSETGTDTQYF.

V and J are TRBV27 and TRBJ1-3; TRBD1 is a possible D gene (6 bases). The CDR3 extends over 17 amino acids. CDR1 MNHEY and CDR2 SMNVEV come from the germline V gene (reference sequence). Deletions cut 4 bases from V and 0 bases from J, with 16 bases between. CDR3 loop: CASSSIGGPGSGNTIYF. The DNA of the CDR3 is TGTGCCAGCAGTTCGATCGGGGGCCCCGGCTCTGGAAACACCATATATTTT.

V usage is TRBV10-3 and J usage is TRBJ2-1, with a tentative D call TRBD2 (5 bases). From germline, CDR1 is ENHRY and CDR2 SYGVKD. The CDR3 runs 12 residues. Trimming left V 10 bases short and J 6 bases short, with 13 bases between. The CDR3 is CANAEARNEQFF. The CDR3 DNA is TGTGCCAACGCGGAGGCCCGCAATGAGCAGTTCTTC.

The V gene is TRBV6-1, the J gene TRBJ1-5, with a possible D match to TRBD1 (5 bases). Looked up from germline, CDR1 is MNHNS and CDR2 is SASEGT. The CDR3 spans 15 residues. Trimming pared 2 bases from V and 2 bases from J, leaving 10 bases between. CDR3 DNA sequence: TGTGCCAGCAGTGAACAGGGAGGGGGCAATCAGCCCCAGCATTTT. Translating gives CASSEQGGGNQPQHF.

V usage is TRBV11-2 and J usage is TRBJ2-3; D is uncertain. This CDR3 has 12 residues. V gave up 1 base and J gave up 4 bases, with 3 bases separating them. Germline CDR1 is SGHAT and CDR2 is FQNNGV. The CDR3 reads CASSLVPDTQYF. DNA for the CDR3: TGTGCCAGCAGCTTAGTTCCAGATACGCAGTATTTT.

The rearrangement links TRBV7-9 to TRBJ2-3, with unresolved D. The CDR3 spans 16 residues. In germline, CDR1 is SEHNR, CDR2 FQNEAQ (reference sequence). The V end lost 5 bases, the J end lost 6 bases, and 21 bases lay between the germline ends. The CDR3 is CASSLDLKRTSDTQYF. In nucleotides, the CDR3 is TGTGCCAGCAGCCTTGACCTAAAGCGCACATCTGATACGCAGTATTTT.

The J gene is TRBJ2-2, the V gene TRBV7-3; D uncertain. V lost 5 bases to trimming and J lost 3 bases, with 13 bases between them. Germline CDR1 is SGHTA and CDR2 is FQGTGA. CDR3 length equals 15 residues. This CDR3 is CASSQERAHTGELFF. DNA of the CDR3: TGTGCCAGCAGCCAGGAAAGGGCGCACACCGGGGAGCTGTTTTTT. The full variable domain, in which reference TRBV7-3 and TRBJ2-2 provide the parts outside the CDR3, is GAGVSQTPSNKVTEKGKYVELRCDPISGHTALYWYRQSLGQGPEFLIYFQGTGAADDSGLPNDRFFAVRPEGSVSTLKIQRTERGDSAVYLCASSQERAHTGELFFGEGSRLTVL.

The chain uses TRBV7-9 and TRBJ2-1; 7 bases are shared with TRBD2. CDR1 and CDR2 from the germline V gene are SEHNR and FQNEAQ (reference sequence). V was pared by 2 bases and J by 7 bases, with 11 bases of the junction left unmatched. The CDR3 spans 16 residues. CDR3 protein: CASSLLRGTLGNEQFF. CDR3 nucleotide sequence: TGTGCCAGCAGCTTACTGCGGGGGACCCTAGGGAATGAGCAGTTCTTC.

CDR3 coding DNA: TGCGCCAGCAGCTTGGAACAAGAATTTTACGAGCAGTACTTC. This sequence encodes CASSLEQEFYEQYF. V gene TRBV5-1 combines with J gene TRBJ2-7; D ambiguous. Germline V gene sequence: CDR1 SGHRS, CDR2 YFSETQ. The CDR3 sequence is 14 residues long. V lost 0 bases and J 4 bases, leaving 11 bases between the germline ends.

The chain employs TRBV4-2 and TRBJ2-7; 9 bases align to TRBD2. The germline V gene has CDR1 LGHNA and CDR2 YNFKEQ. CDR3 length: 16 amino acids. Germline trimming cut 1 base from V and 3 bases from J; bases unmatched to any gene: 7. The DNA for the CDR3 is TGTGCCAGCAGCCAAGGTGCTAGCGGGGCTATCTACGAGCAGTACTTC. This sequence encodes CASSQGASGAIYEQYF.

The chain employs TRBV7-2 and TRBJ2-7, with a tentative D call TRBD2 (6 bases). The germline CDR1 and CDR2 sequences are SGHTA and FQGNSA. The CDR3 contains 14 residues. The V and J ends lost 0 bases and 2 bases respectively, with 8 bases between them. In DNA form, the CDR3 reads TGTGCCAGCAGCTTAGCGGGGGGTCCCTACGAGCAGTACTTC. As protein: CASSLAGGPYEQYF.

The J gene is TRBJ1-1, the V gene TRBV2, with D unclear. CDR3 length: 12 amino acids. V shed 1 base and J shed 11 bases, with 11 bases lying between them. Germline CDR1 is SNHLY and CDR2 is FYNNEI. In DNA form, the CDR3 reads TGTGCCAGCAGTGAAGTGTCAACTAGTGCTTTCTTT. Encoded protein: CASSEVSTSAFF.

The chain is built from TRBV7-2 and TRBJ2-7; 9 nucleotides match TRBD1. V was pared by 5 bases and J by 6 bases, with 14 bases of the junction left unmatched. This CDR3 comprises 16 residues. Germline CDR1 is SGHTA and CDR2 is FQGNSA. The DNA for the CDR3 is TGTGCCAGCAGCCTCAGCGTCTGGACAGGGGTAGGCGAGCAGTACTTC. Amino acid sequence: CASSLSVWTGVGEQYF.

This rearrangement joins TRBV29-1 to TRBJ2-3, with 7 bases that match TRBD1. The CDR3 contains 12 residues. CDR1 is SQVTM and CDR2 is ANQGSEA in the germline V gene. Unmatched junction bases numbered 2, after V lost 5 bases and J lost 3 bases. The CDR3 DNA sequence: TGCAGCGTTCCGGGACAGACAGATACGCAGTATTTT. Encoded protein: CSVPGQTDTQYF.

The chain combines TRBV7-2 with TRBJ2-7, with D perhaps matching TRBD1 (7 bases). The germline gives CDR1 SGHTA, CDR2 FQGNSA. This CDR3 is built from 15 residues. Trimming left V 1 base short and J 0 bases short, with 10 bases between. The DNA of the CDR3 is TGTGCCAGCAGCTTAGGCGGGACAGCCTCCTACGAGCAGTACTTC. Its protein is CASSLGGTASYEQYF.